This T cell receptor beta chain comes out of a study of OX40 agonist ivuxolimab in advanced cancers. For the study in its entirety: The costimulatory receptor OX40 (CD134) was targeted by ivuxolimab, a fully human IgG2 agonistic monoclonal antibody. In the dose-escalation cohort, about four fifths of patients were male, and the mean age was roughly 60 years with a range of roughly 23 to 79. Prior anti-PD-1, anti-PD-L1 or anti-CTLA-4 therapy was permitted, and approximately 40% of dose-escalation patients had received checkpoint inhibitors. Partial responses occurred in three dose-escalation patients, of whom one had hepatocellular carcinoma and two had cutaneous melanoma. The purpose of peripheral TCRbeta sequencing was to test whether ivuxolimab changed TCR sequence diversity and led to clonal T-cell expansion. Intravenous ivuxolimab was administered to patients every 2 weeks at six dose levels: 0.01, 0.1, 0.3, 1.5, 3 and 10 mg/kg. Of the roughly 51 patients in dose escalation, approximately 20 had hepatocellular carcinoma, some 15 had melanoma, 9 had renal cell carcinoma and 9 had head and neck cancer. The paper describes the monotherapy dose-escalation part (N ≈ 49 patients) of the phase I trial of ivuxolimab. What the authors observed across the whole study: After ivuxolimab, more expanded clones were found on average in CD8+ T cells than in CD4+ T cells. Which antigens the clonally expanded peripheral T cells were specific for was not determined. Low levels of normalized T-cell clonal expansion were also seen in some nonresponding patients. Partial responders in the 0.1-3.0 mg/kg groups had among the lowest normalized peripheral clonal expansion, especially among CD8+ T cells. At doses from 0.1 to 3.0 mg/kg, clonal expansion was seen in both CD4+ and CD8+ blood T cells between baseline and week 6.

The cysteine opens and the phenylalanine closes a CDR3 of 17 amino acids. The CDR3 DNA has 51 bases and is translated from base 1. Per the germline V gene (reference sequence), LNHDA is the CDR1 and SQIVND is the CDR2. Ends trimmed: V by 4 bases, J by 5 bases; bases unmatched to a gene: 16. Genomic DNA was extracted from sorted cells for sequencing of the TCRbeta CDR3 region. The immunoSEQ Assay was used for sequencing of TCRbeta CDR3 regions. Here the immuneACCESS table is served through TCRdb, limited to in-frame sequences with V and J called. Missing clones are a known gap in these copies; in checked studies unresolved V genes cover under half, and the rest lacks a known reason. The sample data list around 31,000 clones, and roughly 90% of these were observed just once. About 30% of the sample comes from the top ten. Concerning this clone: Its antigen remains unidentified. No base quality information exists; no much larger clone differs at one position.

Patients with autoimmune disease history or receiving systemic immunosuppression were excluded from the trial. In every dose cohort, peripheral blood was drawn for TCR sequencing at baseline, cycle 4 day 1, and cycle 7 day 1. The samples were drawn from a first-in-human, open-label, multicenter phase I dose-escalation trial of ivuxolimab. Adults with locally advanced or metastatic melanoma, renal cell, hepatocellular, or head and neck squamous cell carcinoma were enrolled in the trial. CD4+ and CD8+ T cells were sorted separately from peripheral blood before TCR sequencing. This sequence originates from an adult with an advanced solid tumor such as melanoma, head and neck, liver or kidney cancer. The chain is made from TRBV19 and TRBJ1-1; 7 junctional bases match TRBD1. This specimen was CD4+ or CD8+ T cells sorted from blood, taken in a trial of the OX40 agonist ivuxolimab. DNA sequence: TGTGCCAGTAGTAAGAGGGCCACAGGGGCTGGTTTGACTGAAGCTTTCTTT. Its amino acids are CASSKRATGAGLTEAFF.